This TCR beta chain was found in a study of cytomegalovirus exposure and HLA in healthy donors. Study-wide context: An analysis done earlier identified more than 90 million unique TCR beta sequences from approximately 200 million T cells. HLA-typed donors were the source of some 85 million unique TCRs, which an early data release held.

Study-level results: Most TCR sequences were rare, but some public TCRs occurred in many donors. Presence/absence analyses assumed roughly uniform sequencing depth across donors, which may not hold.

The CDR3 has 15 residues. Germline CDR1 SGHKS, CDR2 YYEKEE (reference sequence). With regard to this clone: Antigen unknown.

Primers included in the PCR were 60 Vbeta and 13 Jbeta primers. The assay was immunoSEQ multiplex PCR, and TCRdb's table has in-frame clones only and misses some. The sample consists of 130,000 to 150,000 clones, approximately 81% of them appearing once. This clonotype originated in a woman in her 40s in good health and CMV-seropositive. The rearrangement uses TRBV5-5 and TRBJ2-5, with TRBD1 matching 9 bases. The J call may be in error: the DNA end matches TRBJ2-7 better. What was sequenced was PBMCs. This CDR3 is CASSLEGQGIYEQYF. The CDR3 DNA sequence: TGTGCCAGCAGCTTGGAGGGACAGGGTATCTACGAGCAGTACTTC.